Listed here are 27 T cell receptor beta chains from one sample, sequenced in a study of human T cells and chemical hapten exposure. The time point is: patch test 1, 2 weeks after DPC sensitization. Treatment denoted: therapeutic diphenylcyclopropenone sensitization with weekly scalp DPC. One entry per CDR3 protein, called by TCRdb with MiXCR from the RACE reads. Among 180,000 or so distinct CDR3 sequences listed, 20% to 25% were seen once. Sample: whole blood, taken in connection with sensitization to the hapten diphenylcyclopropenone (DPC). Source of these receptors: a woman aged 45-60 years with alopecia areata. Some clones in this sample may be carry-over from other donors' samples.

This clonotype was picked up a small number of times. The chain joins TRBV4-2 to TRBJ1-2; no clear D gene. V was trimmed by 1 base and J by 8 bases, leaving 8 bases between them. There are 12 residues in the CDR3. Germline V lookup: CDR1 LGHNA, CDR2 YNFKEQ. CDR3 coding DNA: TGTGCCAGCAGCCAAGCCGTATTCGGCTACACCTTC. Its translation is CASSQAVFGYTF.

The rearrangement joins TRBV7-8 to TRBJ2-6; the D gene could be TRBD1 or TRBD2 (5 bases each). The germline CDR1 and CDR2 sequences are SGHVS and FQNEAQ. The V end lost 5 bases, the J end lost 2 bases, and 22 bases lay between the germline ends. CDR3 length: 19 residues. For the CDR3, the DNA is TGTGCCAGCAGCCCGACACCTTGGGCGCAGGGAGCTGGGGCCAACGTCCTGACTTTC. Its protein product is CASSPTPWAQGAGANVLTF.

This chain uses TRBV7-8 with TRBJ1-2; D gene unclear. Germline CDR1 SGHVS, CDR2 FQNEAQ. Trimming pared 5 bases from V and 2 bases from J, leaving 18 bases between. The CDR3 length is 16 residues. This CDR3 is CASSLRPKGANYGYTF. The CDR3 bases are TGTGCCAGCAGCCTGAGGCCCAAGGGAGCGAACTATGGCTACACCTTC. The full variable domain, with the rest looked up from reference TRBV7-8 and TRBJ1-2, is GAGVSQSPRYKVAKRGQDVALRCDPISGHVSLFWYQQALGQGPEFLTYFQNEAQLDKSGLPSDRFFAERPEGSVSTLKIQRTQQEDSAVYLCASSLRPKGANYGYTFGSGTRLTVV.

The chain employs TRBV12-3 or TRBV12-4 and TRBJ2-3; D remains unclear. Trimming removed 6 bases at V and 2 bases at J, with 15 bases between. This CDR3 is 15 amino acids long. The CDR3 spells CASRRLQLNTDTQYF. The CDR3 coding sequence is TGTGCCAGCAGAAGATTACAGCTTAACACAGATACGCAGTATTTT.

V is TRBV6-2 or TRBV6-3 and J is TRBJ2-1; 10 nucleotides align to TRBD2. The germline gives CDR1 MNHEY, CDR2 SVGEGT. This CDR3 has 15 residues. Trimming at V came to 7 bases and at J to 4 bases, leaving 7 bases not matched to a gene. The CDR3 DNA sequence: TGTGCCAGCATGATAGCGGGAGGAGGGTACAATGAGCAGTTCTTC. Translating gives CASMIAGGGYNEQFF.

This clonotype came up a few times. V is TRBV20-1 and J is TRBJ2-7; 7 bases are shared with TRBD1. Germline loops: CDR1 DFQATT, CDR2 SNEGSKA (reference sequence). The junction had 6 bases not matched to a gene; V was cut back by 2 bases and J by 2 bases. This CDR3 comprises 14 residues. The CDR3 DNA is TGCAGTGCTAGACCTGCAGGGGGACCCTACGAGCAGTACTTC. Translating gives CSARPAGGPYEQYF.

There are a few counts of this clonotype. The chain links TRBV6-5 to TRBJ2-2; 11 bases fit TRBD2. The CDR3 runs 17 residues. Germline CDR1 is MNHEY and CDR2 is SVGAGI. The V segment lost 3 bases and the J segment 3 bases; nucleotides outside the gene matches: 6. CDR3 amino acids: CASSYLAGGPDTGELFF. The CDR3 nucleotides read TGTGCCAGCAGTTATTTAGCGGGAGGGCCCGACACCGGGGAGCTGTTTTTT.

Only a few counts were recorded for this clonotype. The V and J genes are TRBV5-6 and TRBJ1-1; 11 bases agree with TRBD1. The V gene end was trimmed by 1 base and the J gene end by 5 bases; junction bases not matched to a gene: 4. Germline V lookup: CDR1 SGHDT, CDR2 YYEEEE. CDR3 length: 15 residues. Here the CDR3 DNA reads TGTGCCAGCAGCTTGACCGGGACAGGGGGAACTGAAGCTTTCTTT. Its protein is CASSLTGTGGTEAFF. The full variable domain, in which reference TRBV5-6 and TRBJ1-1 provide the parts outside the CDR3, is DAGVTQSPTHLIKTRGQQVTLRCSPKSGHDTVSWYQQALGQGPQFIFQYYEEEERQRGNFPDRFSGHQFPNYSSELNVNALLLGDSALYLCASSLTGTGGTEAFFGQGTRLTVV.

The chain joins TRBV7-7 to TRBJ2-5, with D possibly being TRBD1 (5 bases). Germline-derived CDR1 and CDR2 are SSHAT and FNYEAQ (reference sequence). The CDR3 is 16 residues long. V was trimmed by 1 base and J by 4 bases, leaving 16 bases between them. The CDR3 loop reads CASSLVLGLGAETQYF. The CDR3 DNA sequence: TGTGCCAGCAGCTTAGTGCTTGGGCTAGGGGCAGAGACCCAGTACTTC.

The V gene is TRBV29-1, the J gene TRBJ2-3; D remains unclear. V was pared by 5 bases and J by 2 bases, with 11 bases between. The CDR3 loop spans 13 amino acids. Germline V gene data show CDR1 as SQVTM and CDR2 as ANQGSEA. The DNA of the CDR3 is TGCAGCGTTATTTTATCACCCACAGATACGCAGTATTTT. This translates into CSVILSPTDTQYF.

This clonotype was recorded a few times. CDR3 sequence: CASSRGGDEQFF. In DNA form, the CDR3 reads TGTGCCAGCAGCCGGGGTGGGGATGAGCAGTTCTTC. This chain uses TRBV5-6 with TRBJ2-1, with D possibly being TRBD2 (5 bases). Per the germline V gene, CDR1 is SGHDT and CDR2 is YYEEEE. The CDR3 consists of 12 residues. V lost 4 bases and J 8 bases, leaving 10 bases between the germline ends.

This clonotype was counted between two and nine times. V is TRBV18 and J is TRBJ1-6; 7 bases map to TRBD1. J lost 10 bases, V lost 6 bases, and 9 bases had no gene match. This CDR3 comprises 14 residues. Germline CDR1 reads KGHSH; CDR2 reads LQKENI. The CDR3 DNA follows: TGTGCCAGCTCCCGCACAGGGGTGGAGTCACCCCTCCACTTT. The encoded protein is CASSRTGVESPLHF.

This chain connects TRBV6-2 or TRBV6-3 to TRBJ2-2, with TRBD2 matching 9 bases. Unmatched junction bases numbered 2, after V lost 0 bases and J lost 0 bases. There are 17 residues in the CDR3. Germline CDR1 and CDR2: MNHEY and SVGEGT. In DNA, the CDR3 is TGTGCCAGCAGTTACTCGAGACTAGCGGCGAACACCGGGGAGCTGTTTTTT. Translating it yields CASSYSRLAANTGELFF.

The chain couples TRBV5-6 to TRBJ1-1, with unresolved D. V lost 6 bases to trimming and J lost 7 bases, with 16 bases between them. The germline V gene encodes CDR1 SGHDT and CDR2 YYEEEE. CDR3 length equals 13 residues. For the CDR3, the DNA is TGTGCCAGCACCGCCGGACGGAGGATTGAAGCTTTCTTT. It translates to CASTAGRRIEAFF.

This clonotype was counted only a few times. This sequence joins TRBV28 and TRBJ2-5, with 8 bases fitting TRBD1. V lost 5 bases and J lost 1; bases outside the gene matches: 3. This CDR3 is 14 amino acids long. Looked up from germline, CDR1 is MDHEN and CDR2 is SYDVKM. The DNA for the CDR3 is TGTGCCAGCAGTCTGGACAGGGTCCAAGAGACCCAGTACTTC. Protein: CASSLDRVQETQYF.

The CDR3 DNA sequence: TGTGCCAGCCTCGGGCTCCCAAACACTGAAGCTTTCTTT. This sequence encodes CASLGLPNTEAFF. The rearrangement links TRBV12-3 or TRBV12-4 to TRBJ1-1; the D is unclear. This CDR3 is built from 13 residues. V was trimmed by 8 bases and J by 2 bases, leaving 12 bases between them.

The chain couples TRBV21-1 to TRBJ2-3; TRBD1 is the table's D call and was not checked against the DNA. TRBV21-1 is a documented pseudogene. This CDR3 has 15 amino acids. CDR3 coding DNA: TGTGCCAGCAGCAGGGACAGCGCGTTCACAGATACGCAGTATTTT. This codes for CASSRDSAFTDTQYF.

This clonotype was detected only once. The chain is built from TRBV12-3 or TRBV12-4 and TRBJ1-4, with a tentative D call TRBD1 (6 bases). Between the trimmed V and J ends, which lost 5 bases and 6 bases, there was a span of 10 bases. CDR3 size: 13 residues. The CDR3 bases are TGTGCCAGCAGTAGGACAGACTATGAAAAACTGTTTTTT. Its protein is CASSRTDYEKLFF.

The rearrangement uses TRBV7-2 and TRBJ2-1; D is perhaps TRBD2 (6 bases). Deletions cut 1 base from V and 3 bases from J, with 22 bases between. The CDR3 is 19 residues long. Per germline, CDR1 SGHTA and CDR2 FQGNSA. CDR3 sequence reads: CASSLVRGVVTRDYNEQFF. In DNA, the CDR3 is TGTGCCAGCAGCTTAGTAAGGGGTGTGGTGACTAGAGACTACAATGAGCAGTTCTTC.

The V call is TRBV5-4, the J call TRBJ2-7; possibly TRBD1 for D (6 bases). The CDR3 runs to 15 residues. Germline assignment: CDR1 SGHNT and CDR2 YYREEE (reference sequence). V was trimmed by 4 bases and J by 2 bases, leaving 16 bases between them. The CDR3 region has the DNA TGTGCCAGCAGCCAAGCTCCCGGGGACACCTACGAGCAGTACTTC. It translates to CASSQAPGDTYEQYF.

In this sample, this clonotype turned up a few times. CDR3 residues: CASSSSTPGNEQFF. CDR3 DNA: TGTGCCAGCAGTTCTAGTACTCCCGGCAATGAGCAGTTCTTC. The chain combines TRBV6-5 with TRBJ2-1, with D uncertain. The CDR3 loop spans 14 amino acids. The germline V gene has CDR1 MNHEY and CDR2 SVGAGI. V was cut by 4 bases and J by 6 bases, with 13 bases left in between.

Only a few counts were recorded for this clonotype. The chain links TRBV6-1 to TRBJ1-5; 7 nucleotides line up with TRBD1. The CDR3 covers 15 residues. Germline values: CDR1 MNHNS, CDR2 SASEGT. V shed 2 bases, J shed 2 bases, and the junction held 3 bases outside the gene matches. The CDR3, as DNA: TGTGCCAGCAGTGAACAGGGGGGCGGCAATCAGCCCCAGCATTTT. This codes for CASSEQGGGNQPQHF.

This chain connects TRBV12-3 or TRBV12-4 to TRBJ1-5; a weak D match, TRBD1 (6 bases). CDR3 length: 14 amino acids. V lost 5 bases and J lost 4, with 12 bases in between. CDR3 sequence: CASSPLDRNQPQHF. In nucleotides, the CDR3 is TGTGCCAGCAGTCCCCTTGACAGGAATCAGCCCCAGCATTTT.

This chain uses TRBV20-1 with TRBJ2-5, with 15 bases lining up with TRBD2. CDR1 and CDR2 from the germline V gene are DFQATT and SNEGSKA (reference sequence). V was pared by 0 bases and J by 9 bases, with 8 bases of the junction left unmatched. This CDR3 contains 16 residues. The CDR3, as DNA: TGCAGTGCTAGAGATGTTGCAGGACTAGCGGGAGGGCCCCAGTACTTC. Translation: CSARDVAGLAGGPQYF.

This clonotype was seen a few times. This chain connects TRBV7-9 to TRBJ1-6; weak D call: TRBD1 (6 bases). Looked up from germline, CDR1 is SEHNR and CDR2 is FQNEAQ (reference sequence). This CDR3 region has 15 residues. V gave up 1 base and J gave up 5 bases, with 9 bases separating them. In DNA form, the CDR3 reads TGTGCCAGCAGCTTAGGTTCAGGGGATAATTCACCCCTCCACTTT. Its protein is CASSLGSGDNSPLHF.

This clonotype showed up many times. This chain connects TRBV7-6 to TRBJ2-1; D might be TRBD1 or TRBD2, each matching 6 bases. This CDR3 region has 14 residues. Trimming shortened V by 4 bases and J by 7 bases, and 14 bases separated the two germline ends. The germline V gene encodes CDR1 SGHVS and CDR2 FNYEAQ. Here the CDR3 DNA reads TGTGCCAGCAGCTCCGGGGGCAGACTAAATGAGCAGTTCTTC. Its protein is CASSSGGRLNEQFF.

This sequence joins TRBV11-2 and TRBJ2-7; 9 bases are shared with TRBD2. The CDR3 has 15 amino acids. CDR1 is SGHAT, CDR2 FQNNGV, per germline. J lost 7 bases, V lost 3 bases, and 10 bases had no gene match. The CDR3 spells CASSFKAGGPGEQYF. CDR3 DNA sequence: TGTGCCAGCAGCTTTAAGGCGGGAGGGCCGGGGGAGCAGTACTTC.